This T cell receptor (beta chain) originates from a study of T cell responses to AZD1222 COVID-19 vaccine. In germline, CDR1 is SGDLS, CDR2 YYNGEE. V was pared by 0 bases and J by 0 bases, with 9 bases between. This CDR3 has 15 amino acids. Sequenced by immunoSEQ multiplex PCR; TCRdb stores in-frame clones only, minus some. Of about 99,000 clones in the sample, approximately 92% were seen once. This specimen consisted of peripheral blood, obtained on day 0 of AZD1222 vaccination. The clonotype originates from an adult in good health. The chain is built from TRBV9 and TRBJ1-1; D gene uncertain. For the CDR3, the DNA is TGTGCCAGCAGCGTAGGCCACGGGATGAACACTGAAGCTTTCTTT. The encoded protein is CASSVGHGMNTEAFF.